This section outlines one T cell receptor (beta chain) sequence together with its context. This clonotype was counted at least ten times. Its antigen remains unidentified. No quality values exist for individual bases; no much larger clone is one base distant. This specimen belongs to a study of T cells in Graves' hyperthyroidism and ophthalmopathy (dated by TCRdb to between 2018 and 2020). Context from the whole study: Peripheral blood samples were taken at initial diagnosis, before any treatment was given. A discovery cohort of about 95 patients, roughly 45 with Graves' ophthalmopathy and over 55 with stable Graves' hyperthyroidism, was used to find distinguishing TCR V-J signatures. The paper describes TCR Vbeta CDR3 sequencing of more than 120 peripheral blood samples, made up of 40 to 45 ophthalmopathy patients, around 78 hyperthyroidism patients and roughly 17 progressor patients. In addition, the study compared T-cell repertoires in thyroid tissue and in blood from six Graves' hyperthyroidism patients. The roughly 90 discovery patients were divided at random into training and test sets in a 7:3 ratio. Prospective prediction of ophthalmopathy was tested in an independent validation cohort of about 19 hyperthyroidism patients and 15 to 17 patients who later progressed to ophthalmopathy. After sampling, hyperthyroidism patients received methimazole starting at 30 mg daily, and ophthalmopathy patients received high-dose intravenous methylprednisolone. What the study reported, not specific to this receptor: Most expanded thyroid clonotypes (frequency above 0.001) were also detected in blood, suggesting blood repertoires may reflect thyroid immune responses. In validation, the model predicted progression to ophthalmopathy with approximately 71% sensitivity and 72% to 85% specificity, a median of 6.5 months before onset. Sample size was not statistically predetermined, and blinding of investigators to group allocation was not performed. Ophthalmopathy was separated from stable hyperthyroidism by a 13 V-J signature model, with about 88% sensitivity and around 81% specificity obtained in cross-validation and 80%/75% obtained in testing.

Amplification of TCR beta CDR3 regions was carried out from RNA transcripts. A first-round RT-PCR of the TCR CDR3 used the HTBI primer set with the Qiagen OneStep RT-PCR kit. The libraries were constructed in a second round of multiplex PCR and then size-selected and purified. Libraries were sequenced paired-end with 100 bp reads on an Illumina HiSeq2000. Concerning the study's data processing: SOAPnuke was used to process the raw data, throwing out any read that contained adapters or uncalled bases, had a mean Phred below 15, or lacked an exact constant-primer or identifier match. COPE v1.2.5 was used to merge high-quality paired reads, and clonotypes were defined as unique nucleotide sequences. MiTCR v1.1 was used to align clonotypes to the IMGT TRBV, TRBD and TRBJ reference segments. Only V-J combinations with frequency above 0.0001, covering 99% to 99.2% of repertoires, were analysed. The TCS score was defined as F50 (clonal expansion) divided by E x V (chaos), with BLOSUM62-based TCRdist calculated between CDR3 peptides within each V-J. Welch's t-statistics and random forest reduced roughly 530 V-J features to 13, which were used in a naive Bayes classifier (R e1071). In TCRdb, the public reads were trimmed at Q25 with fastp and aligned with MiXCR, with productive beta chains retained. Records with the same CDR3 protein are collapsed into one entry carrying the most frequent genes and DNA. The V and J calls shown here were made by TCRdb, not taken from the authors' results. This sample holds 450,000 to 650,000 distinct CDR3 sequences; 17% were observed only once. The ten largest account for approximately 16% of the sample.

Ophthalmopathy patients had moderately to severely active disease, with a Clinical Activity Score of 3 or more, a NOSPECS grade of 4 or more, and a disease duration of less than 3 months. Exclusion was applied to patients with uncontrolled infections, other autoimmune diseases, pregnancy or lactation. Diagnoses were established on the basis of clinical symptoms, serum thyroxine and TRAb, thyroid ultrasound, and orbital computed tomography. PBMCs were isolated from approximately 10 ml of fresh peripheral blood by Ficoll-Paque density gradient centrifugation. Trizol reagent was used to extract total RNA, and RNA quality was then checked on an Agilent 2100 Bioanalyzer. CDR1 MNHNY and CDR2 SVGAGI were looked up in the germline V gene (reference sequence). Measured from the cysteine to the phenylalanine, the CDR3 is 15 residues long. Here the CDR3 DNA is all that survives: 45 bases in frame from base 1. Trimming takes 0 bases off V and 6 bases off J; junction bases not matched to a gene: 7.

Sequencing used blood. This clonotype was sampled from a woman younger than 30 with Graves' ophthalmopathy. The chain couples TRBV6-6 to TRBJ1-1, and 7 bases in between align with TRBD1. In nucleotides, the sequence is TGTGCCAGCAGTTACTCGAGTGAGGGGGCGCCTGAAGCTTTCTTT. Its translation is CASSYSSEGAPEAFF.